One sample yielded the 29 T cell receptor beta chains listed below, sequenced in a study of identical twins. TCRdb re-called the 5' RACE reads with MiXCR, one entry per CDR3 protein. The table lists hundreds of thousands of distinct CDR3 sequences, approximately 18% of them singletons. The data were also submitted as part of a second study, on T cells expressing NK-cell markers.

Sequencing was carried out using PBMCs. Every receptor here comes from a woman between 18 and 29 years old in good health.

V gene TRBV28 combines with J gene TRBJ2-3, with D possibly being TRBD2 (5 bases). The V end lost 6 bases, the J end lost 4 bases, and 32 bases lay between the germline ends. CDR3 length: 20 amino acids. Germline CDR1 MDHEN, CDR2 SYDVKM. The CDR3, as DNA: TGTGCCAGCAGAATGACCGCCCGGAGGCCGCTTACTGGTGGCCCAGATACGCAGTATTTT. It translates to CASRMTARRPLTGGPDTQYF.

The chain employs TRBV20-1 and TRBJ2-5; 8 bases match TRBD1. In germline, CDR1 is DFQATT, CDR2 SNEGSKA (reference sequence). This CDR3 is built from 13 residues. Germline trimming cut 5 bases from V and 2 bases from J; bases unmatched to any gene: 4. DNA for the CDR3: TGCAGTGCTGTAGGGACAGGTCAAGAGACCCAGTACTTC. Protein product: CSAVGTGQETQYF.

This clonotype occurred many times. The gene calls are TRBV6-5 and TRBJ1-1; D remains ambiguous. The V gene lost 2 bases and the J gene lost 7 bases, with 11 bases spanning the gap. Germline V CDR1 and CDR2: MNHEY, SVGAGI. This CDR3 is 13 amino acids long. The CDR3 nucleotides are TGTGCCAGCAGTTACGAAGGCTATAGTGAAGCTTTCTTT. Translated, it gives CASSYEGYSEAFF.

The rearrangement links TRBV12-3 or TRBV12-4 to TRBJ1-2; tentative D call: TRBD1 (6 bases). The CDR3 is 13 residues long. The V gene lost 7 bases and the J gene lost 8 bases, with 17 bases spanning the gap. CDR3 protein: CASILAGTSGYTF. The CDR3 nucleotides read TGTGCCAGCATACTCGCCGGGACATCCGGCTACACCTTC.

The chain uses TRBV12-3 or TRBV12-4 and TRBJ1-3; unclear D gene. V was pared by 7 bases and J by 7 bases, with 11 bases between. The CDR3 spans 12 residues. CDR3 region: CASTDQRNTIYF. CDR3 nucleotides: TGTGCCAGCACCGATCAGCGCAACACCATATATTTT.

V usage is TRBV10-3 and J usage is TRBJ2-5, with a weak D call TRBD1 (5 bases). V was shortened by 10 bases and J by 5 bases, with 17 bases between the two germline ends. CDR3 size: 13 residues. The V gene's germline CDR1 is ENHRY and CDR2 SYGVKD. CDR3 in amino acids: CASQGPKQETQYF. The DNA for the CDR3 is TGTGCCAGCCAGGGTCCAAAGCAGGAGACCCAGTACTTC.

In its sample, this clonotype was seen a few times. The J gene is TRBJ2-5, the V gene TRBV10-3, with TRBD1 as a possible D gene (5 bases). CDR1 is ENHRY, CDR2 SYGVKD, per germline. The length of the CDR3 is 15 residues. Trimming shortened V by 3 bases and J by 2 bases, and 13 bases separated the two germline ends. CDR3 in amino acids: CAISDQGSEQETQYF. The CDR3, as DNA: TGTGCCATCAGTGACCAGGGAAGCGAACAAGAGACCCAGTACTTC.

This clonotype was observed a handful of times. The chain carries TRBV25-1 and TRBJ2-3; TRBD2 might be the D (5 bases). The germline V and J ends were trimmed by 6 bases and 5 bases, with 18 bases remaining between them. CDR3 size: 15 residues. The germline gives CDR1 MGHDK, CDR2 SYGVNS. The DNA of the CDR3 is TGTGCCAGCAGCGGAATGGCGACCCGGGGAGATACGCAGTATTTT. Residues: CASSGMATRGDTQYF.

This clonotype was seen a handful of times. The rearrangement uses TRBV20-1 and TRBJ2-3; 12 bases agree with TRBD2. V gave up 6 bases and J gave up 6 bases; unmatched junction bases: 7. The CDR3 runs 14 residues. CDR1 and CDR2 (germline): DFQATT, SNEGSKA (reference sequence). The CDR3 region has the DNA TGCAGTGCCCGACTAGCGGGAGTATTGGATACGCAGTATTTT. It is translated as CSARLAGVLDTQYF.

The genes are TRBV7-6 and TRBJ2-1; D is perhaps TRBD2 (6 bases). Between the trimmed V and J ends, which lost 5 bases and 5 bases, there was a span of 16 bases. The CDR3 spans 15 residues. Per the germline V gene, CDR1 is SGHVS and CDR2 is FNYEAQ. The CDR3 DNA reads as TGTGCCAGCAGCCCCCGCTGGAAGCGGGACAATGAGCAGTTCTTC. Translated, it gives CASSPRWKRDNEQFF.

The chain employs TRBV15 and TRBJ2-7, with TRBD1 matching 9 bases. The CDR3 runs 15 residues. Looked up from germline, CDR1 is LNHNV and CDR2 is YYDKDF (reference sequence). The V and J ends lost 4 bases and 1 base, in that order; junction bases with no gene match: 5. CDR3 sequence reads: CATSKDRGGSYEQYF. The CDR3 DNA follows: TGTGCCACCAGCAAGGACAGGGGTGGATCCTACGAGCAGTACTTC.

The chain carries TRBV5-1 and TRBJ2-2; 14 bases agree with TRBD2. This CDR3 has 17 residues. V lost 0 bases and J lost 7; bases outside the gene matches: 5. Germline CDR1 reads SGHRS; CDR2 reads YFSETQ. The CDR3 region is CASSLGLAGGPDGELFF. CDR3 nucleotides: TGCGCCAGCAGCTTGGGACTAGCGGGAGGGCCCGACGGGGAGCTGTTTTTT. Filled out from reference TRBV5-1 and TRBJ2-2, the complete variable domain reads KAGVTQTPRYLIKTRGQQVTLSCSPISGHRSVSWYQQTPGQGLQFLFEYFSETQRNKGNFPGRFSGRQFSNSRSEMNVSTLELGDSALYLCASSLGLAGGPDGELFFGEGSRLTVL.

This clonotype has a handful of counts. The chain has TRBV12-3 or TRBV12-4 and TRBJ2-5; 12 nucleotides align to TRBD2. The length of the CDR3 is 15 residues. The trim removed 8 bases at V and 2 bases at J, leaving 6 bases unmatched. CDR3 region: CASASGTSGQETQYF. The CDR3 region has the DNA TGTGCCAGCGCATCTGGGACTAGCGGGCAAGAGACCCAGTACTTC.

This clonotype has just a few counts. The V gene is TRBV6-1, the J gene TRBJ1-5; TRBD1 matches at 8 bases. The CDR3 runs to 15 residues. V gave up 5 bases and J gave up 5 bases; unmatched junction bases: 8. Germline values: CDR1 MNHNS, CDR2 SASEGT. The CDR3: CASSPRDRIYQPQHF. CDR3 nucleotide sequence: TGTGCCAGCAGTCCCCGGGACAGGATCTATCAGCCCCAGCATTTT.

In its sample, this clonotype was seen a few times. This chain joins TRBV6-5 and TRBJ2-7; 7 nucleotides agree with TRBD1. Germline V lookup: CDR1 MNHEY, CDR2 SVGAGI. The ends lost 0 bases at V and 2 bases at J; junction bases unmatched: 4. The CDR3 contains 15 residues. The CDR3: CASSYSTGTAYEQYF. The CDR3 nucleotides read TGTGCCAGCAGTTACTCGACCGGGACAGCCTACGAGCAGTACTTC.

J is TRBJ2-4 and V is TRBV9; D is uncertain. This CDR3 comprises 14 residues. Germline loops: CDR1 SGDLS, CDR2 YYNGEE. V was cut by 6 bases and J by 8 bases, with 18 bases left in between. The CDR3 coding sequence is TGTGCCAGCAATCAAGGGCTTGAAAGGGACATTCAGTACTTC. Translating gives CASNQGLERDIQYF.

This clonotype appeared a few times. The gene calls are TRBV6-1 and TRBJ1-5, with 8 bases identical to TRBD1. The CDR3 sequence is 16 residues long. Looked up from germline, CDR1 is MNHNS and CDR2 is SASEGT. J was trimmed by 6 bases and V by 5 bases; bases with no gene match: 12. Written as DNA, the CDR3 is TGTGCCAGCAGTCGCTCCGGGACAGGCCGTGTTCAGCCCCAGCATTTT. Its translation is CASSRSGTGRVQPQHF.

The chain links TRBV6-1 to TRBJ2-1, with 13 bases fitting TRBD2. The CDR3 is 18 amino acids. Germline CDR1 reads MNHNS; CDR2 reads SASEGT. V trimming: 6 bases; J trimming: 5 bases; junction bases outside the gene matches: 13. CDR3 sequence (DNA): TGTGCCAGCAGACTTAAGGGTCCGGGACTAGCGGGGAACAATGAGCAGTTCTTC. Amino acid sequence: CASRLKGPGLAGNNEQFF.

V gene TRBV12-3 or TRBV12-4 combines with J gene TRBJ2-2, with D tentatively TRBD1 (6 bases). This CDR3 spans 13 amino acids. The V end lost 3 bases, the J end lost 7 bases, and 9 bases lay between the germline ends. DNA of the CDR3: TGTGCCAGCAGTTTGTCAGGGGTCGGGGAGCTGTTTTTT. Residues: CASSLSGVGELFF.

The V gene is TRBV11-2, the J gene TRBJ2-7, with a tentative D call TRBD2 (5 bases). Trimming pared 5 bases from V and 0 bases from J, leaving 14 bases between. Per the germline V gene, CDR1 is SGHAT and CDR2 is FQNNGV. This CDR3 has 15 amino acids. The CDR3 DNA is TGTGCCAGCAGCCCGGGGAGCGGAAGCTCCTACGAGCAGTACTTC. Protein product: CASSPGSGSSYEQYF.

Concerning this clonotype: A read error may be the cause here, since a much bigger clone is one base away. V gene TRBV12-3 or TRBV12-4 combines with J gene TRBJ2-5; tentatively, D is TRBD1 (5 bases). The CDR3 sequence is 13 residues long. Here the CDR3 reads CASTEDSQENQYF. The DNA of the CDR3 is TGTGCCAGCACCGAAGACAGCCAAGAGAACCAGTACTTC.

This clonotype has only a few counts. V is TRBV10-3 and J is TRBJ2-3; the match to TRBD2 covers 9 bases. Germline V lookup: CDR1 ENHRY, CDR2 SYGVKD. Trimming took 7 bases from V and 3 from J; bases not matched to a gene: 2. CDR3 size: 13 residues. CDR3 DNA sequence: TGTGCCATCATGCTAGCGGGAACAGATACGCAGTATTTT. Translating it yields CAIMLAGTDTQYF.

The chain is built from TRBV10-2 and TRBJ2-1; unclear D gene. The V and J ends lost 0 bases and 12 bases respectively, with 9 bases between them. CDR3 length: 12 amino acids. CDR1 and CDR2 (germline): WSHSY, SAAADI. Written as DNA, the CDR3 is TGCGCCAGCAGTGAGTCGGCGAAGGGGCAGTTCTTC. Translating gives CASSESAKGQFF.

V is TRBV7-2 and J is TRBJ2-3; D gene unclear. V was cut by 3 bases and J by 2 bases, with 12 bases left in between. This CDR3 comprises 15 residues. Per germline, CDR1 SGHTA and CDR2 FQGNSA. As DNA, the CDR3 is TGTGCCAGCAGCTTTTCGGCGGTATACACAGATACGCAGTATTTT. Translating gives CASSFSAVYTDTQYF.

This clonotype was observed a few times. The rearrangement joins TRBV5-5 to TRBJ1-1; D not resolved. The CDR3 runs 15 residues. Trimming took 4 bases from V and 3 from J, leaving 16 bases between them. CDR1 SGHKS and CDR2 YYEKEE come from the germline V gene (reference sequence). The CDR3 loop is CASSLSFREDTEAFF. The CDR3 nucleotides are TGTGCCAGCAGCCTGTCCTTCCGAGAGGACACTGAAGCTTTCTTT.

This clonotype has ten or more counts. CDR3 sequence: CSAAREGEQYF. The CDR3 DNA reads TGCAGCGCCGCCAGGGAGGGAGAGCAGTACTTC. This chain links TRBV29-1 with TRBJ2-7, with TRBD2 matching 7 bases. Germline values: CDR1 SQVTM, CDR2 ANQGSEA. The CDR3 totals 11 residues. V was clipped by 7 bases and J by 7 bases; unmatched bases: 7.

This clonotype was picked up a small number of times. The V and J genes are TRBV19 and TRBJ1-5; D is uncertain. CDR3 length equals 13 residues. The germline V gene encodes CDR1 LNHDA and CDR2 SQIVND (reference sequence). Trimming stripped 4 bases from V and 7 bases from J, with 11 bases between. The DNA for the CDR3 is TGTGCCAGTAGTACCGGGTGGGCCCAGCCCCAGCATTTT. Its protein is CASSTGWAQPQHF.

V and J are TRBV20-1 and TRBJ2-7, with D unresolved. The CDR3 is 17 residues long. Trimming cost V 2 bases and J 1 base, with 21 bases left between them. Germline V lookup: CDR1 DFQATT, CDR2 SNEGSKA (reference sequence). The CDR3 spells CSARLEYKIKRSYEQYF. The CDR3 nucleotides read TGCAGTGCTAGACTAGAATACAAGATTAAAAGGTCCTACGAGCAGTACTTC.

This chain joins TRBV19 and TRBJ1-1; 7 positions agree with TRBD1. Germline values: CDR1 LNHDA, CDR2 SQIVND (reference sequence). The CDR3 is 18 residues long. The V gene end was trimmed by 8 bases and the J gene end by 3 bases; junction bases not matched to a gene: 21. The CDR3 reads CASLGPRTGVNGDTEAFF. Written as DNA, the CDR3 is TGTGCCAGTCTCGGGCCCCGTACAGGGGTAAACGGTGACACTGAAGCTTTCTTT.